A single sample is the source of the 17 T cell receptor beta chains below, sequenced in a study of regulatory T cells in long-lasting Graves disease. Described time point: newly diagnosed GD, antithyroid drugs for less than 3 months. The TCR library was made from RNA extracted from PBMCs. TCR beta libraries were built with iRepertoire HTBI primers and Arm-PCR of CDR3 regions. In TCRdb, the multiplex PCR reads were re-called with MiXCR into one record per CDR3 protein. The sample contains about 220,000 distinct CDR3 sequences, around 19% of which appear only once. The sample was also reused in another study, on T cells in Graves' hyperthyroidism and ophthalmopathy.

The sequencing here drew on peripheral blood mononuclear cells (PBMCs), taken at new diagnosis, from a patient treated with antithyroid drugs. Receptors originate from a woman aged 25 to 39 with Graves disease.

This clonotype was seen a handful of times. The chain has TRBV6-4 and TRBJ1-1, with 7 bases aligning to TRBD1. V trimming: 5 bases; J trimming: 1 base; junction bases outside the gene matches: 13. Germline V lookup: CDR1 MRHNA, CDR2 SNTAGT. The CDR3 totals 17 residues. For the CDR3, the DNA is TGTGCCAGCAGTAAATTGGGACAGCAAAAGAAGAACACTGAAGCTTTCTTT. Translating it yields CASSKLGQQKKNTEAFF.

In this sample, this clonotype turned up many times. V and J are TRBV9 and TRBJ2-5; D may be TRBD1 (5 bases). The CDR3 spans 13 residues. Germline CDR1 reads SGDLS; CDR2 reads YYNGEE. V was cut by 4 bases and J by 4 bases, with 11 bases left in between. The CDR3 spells CASSHRQGETQYF. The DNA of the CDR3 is TGTGCCAGCAGCCACCGCCAGGGAGAGACCCAGTACTTC.

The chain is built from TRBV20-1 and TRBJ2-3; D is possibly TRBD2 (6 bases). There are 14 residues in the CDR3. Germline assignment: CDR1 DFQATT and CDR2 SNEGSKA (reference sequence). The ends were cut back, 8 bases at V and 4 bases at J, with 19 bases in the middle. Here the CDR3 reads CSLKPRLASDTQYF. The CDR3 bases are TGCAGTCTAAAGCCGCGGCTAGCGTCAGATACGCAGTATTTT.

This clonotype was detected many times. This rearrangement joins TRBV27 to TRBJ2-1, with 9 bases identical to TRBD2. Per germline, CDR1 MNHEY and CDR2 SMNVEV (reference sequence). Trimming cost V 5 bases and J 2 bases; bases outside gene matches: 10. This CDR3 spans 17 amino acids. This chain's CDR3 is CASSGGGAGGTYNEQFF. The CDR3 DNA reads TGTGCCAGCAGTGGGGGCGGAGCGGGGGGCACCTACAATGAGCAGTTCTTC.

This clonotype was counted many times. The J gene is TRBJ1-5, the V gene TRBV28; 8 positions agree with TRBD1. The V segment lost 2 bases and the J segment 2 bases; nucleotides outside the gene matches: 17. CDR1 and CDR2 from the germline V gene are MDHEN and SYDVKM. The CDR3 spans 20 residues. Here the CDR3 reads CASSLIGPGGVGDGNQPQHF. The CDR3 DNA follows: TGTGCCAGCAGTTTAATAGGTCCAGGGGGCGTGGGAGATGGCAATCAGCCCCAGCATTTT.

Here the CDR3 DNA reads TGCAGCGTTGAACTCGGGACCTCGGGAGGCAGCGAGCAGTACTTC. It codes for CSVELGTSGGSEQYF. The V gene is TRBV29-1, the J gene TRBJ2-7; 7 bases are shared with TRBD2. Trimming at V came to 2 bases and at J to 6 bases, leaving 13 bases not matched to a gene. This CDR3 region has 15 residues. CDR1 is SQVTM and CDR2 is ANQGSEA in the germline V gene.

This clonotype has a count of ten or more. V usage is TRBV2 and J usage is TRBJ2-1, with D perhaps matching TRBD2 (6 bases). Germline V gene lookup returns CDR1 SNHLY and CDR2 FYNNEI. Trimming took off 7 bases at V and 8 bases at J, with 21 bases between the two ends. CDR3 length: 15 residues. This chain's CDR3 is CASKQYGGMSDEQFF. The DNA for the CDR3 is TGTGCCAGCAAACAGTACGGCGGGATGAGCGATGAGCAGTTCTTC.

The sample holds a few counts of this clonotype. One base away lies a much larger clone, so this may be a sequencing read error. CDR3 nucleotides: TGTGCCAGCAGTGTGCCTGGGGCGGGGGAGCAGTACTTC. Translating gives CASSVPGAGEQYF. The rearrangement links TRBV2 to TRBJ2-7; a possible D gene is TRBD2 (6 bases). With 4 bases removed from V and 7 bases from J, the gap between germline ends came to 14 bases. Germline-derived CDR1 and CDR2 are SNHLY and FYNNEI. CDR3 length: 13 residues.

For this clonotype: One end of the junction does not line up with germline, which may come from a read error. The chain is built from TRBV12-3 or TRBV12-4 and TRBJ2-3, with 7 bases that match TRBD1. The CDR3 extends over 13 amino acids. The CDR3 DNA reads TGTGCCAGCAGTGCGAGGGGGACAGATACGCAGTGTTTT. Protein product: CASSARGTDTQCF.

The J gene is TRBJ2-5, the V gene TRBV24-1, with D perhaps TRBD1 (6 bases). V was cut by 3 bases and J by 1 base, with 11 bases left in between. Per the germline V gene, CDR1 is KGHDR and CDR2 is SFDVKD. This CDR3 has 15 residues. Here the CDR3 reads CATSDVGQIQETQYF. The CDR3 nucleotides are TGTGCCACCAGTGATGTAGGACAGATCCAAGAGACCCAGTACTTC.

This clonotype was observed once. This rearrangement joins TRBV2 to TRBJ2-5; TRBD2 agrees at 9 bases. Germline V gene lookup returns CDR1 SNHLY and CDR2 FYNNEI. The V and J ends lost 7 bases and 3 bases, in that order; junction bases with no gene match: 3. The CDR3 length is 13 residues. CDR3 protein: CASTPSGEETQYF. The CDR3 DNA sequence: TGTGCCAGCACTCCTAGCGGGGAAGAGACCCAGTACTTC.

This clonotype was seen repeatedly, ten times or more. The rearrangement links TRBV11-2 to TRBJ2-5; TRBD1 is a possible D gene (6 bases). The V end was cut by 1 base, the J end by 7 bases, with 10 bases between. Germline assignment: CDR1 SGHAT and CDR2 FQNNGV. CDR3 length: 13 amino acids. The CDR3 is CASSLVQGGTQYF. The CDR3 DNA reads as TGTGCCAGCAGCTTAGTACAGGGTGGGACCCAGTACTTC. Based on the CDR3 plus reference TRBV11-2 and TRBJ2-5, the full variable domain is EAGVAQSPRYKIIEKRQSVAFWCNPISGHATLYWYQQILGQGPKLLIQFQNNGVVDDSQLPKDRFSAERLKGVDSTLKIQPAKLEDSAVYLCASSLVQGGTQYFGPGTRLLVL.

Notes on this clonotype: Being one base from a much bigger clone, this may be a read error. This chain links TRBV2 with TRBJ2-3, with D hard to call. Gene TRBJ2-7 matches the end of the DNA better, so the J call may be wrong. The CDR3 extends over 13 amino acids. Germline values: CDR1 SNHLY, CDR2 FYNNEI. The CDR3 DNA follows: TGTGCCAGCACCCTGTGCCCCTCCTACGAGCAGTACTTC. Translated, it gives CASTLCPSYEQYF.

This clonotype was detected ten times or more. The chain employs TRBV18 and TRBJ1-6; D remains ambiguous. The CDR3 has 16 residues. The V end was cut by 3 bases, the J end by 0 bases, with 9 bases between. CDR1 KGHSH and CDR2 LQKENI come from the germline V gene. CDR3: CASSPEASSYNSPLHF. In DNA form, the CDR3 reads TGTGCCAGCTCACCGGAGGCAAGCTCCTATAATTCACCCCTCCACTTT.

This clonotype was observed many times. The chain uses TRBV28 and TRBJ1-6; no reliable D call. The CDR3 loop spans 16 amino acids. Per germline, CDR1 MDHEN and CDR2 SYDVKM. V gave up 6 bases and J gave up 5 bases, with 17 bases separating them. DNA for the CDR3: TGTGCCAGCAGCTCTCAGTATTCCCGGGATAATTCACCCCTCCACTTT. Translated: CASSSQYSRDNSPLHF.

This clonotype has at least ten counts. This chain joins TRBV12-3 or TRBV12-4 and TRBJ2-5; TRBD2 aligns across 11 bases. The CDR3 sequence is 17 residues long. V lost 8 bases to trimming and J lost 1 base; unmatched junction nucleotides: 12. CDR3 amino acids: CASAHPPGLAVQETQYF. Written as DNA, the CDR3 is TGTGCCAGCGCCCACCCGCCGGGACTAGCGGTCCAAGAGACCCAGTACTTC.

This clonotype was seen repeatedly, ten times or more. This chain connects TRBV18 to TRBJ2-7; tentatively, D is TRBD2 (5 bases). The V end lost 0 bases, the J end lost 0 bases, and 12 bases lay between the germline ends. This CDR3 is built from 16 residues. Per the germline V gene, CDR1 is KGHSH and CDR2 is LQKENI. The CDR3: CASSPPRPGGSYEQYF. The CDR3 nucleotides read TGTGCCAGCTCACCACCGAGGCCAGGAGGCTCCTACGAGCAGTACTTC.